The 8 T cell receptor beta chains below were found in one sample sequenced in a study of CD8 T cells in Susac syndrome. The RNA input was roughly 0.45 to 1 ug, and it was reverse transcribed with random hexamers. One entry per CDR3 protein, called by TCRdb with MiXCR from the immunoSEQ multiplex PCR reads. The table lists about 300,000 distinct CDR3 sequences, 89% of them singletons. The sequencing input was CD8+ T cells from PBMCs. The origin of the receptors is a human donor with multiple sclerosis.

This chain joins TRBV27 and TRBJ2-7; 10 bases align to TRBD1. The CDR3 runs to 14 residues. The V and J ends lost 2 bases and 4 bases, in that order; junction bases with no gene match: 2. Germline values: CDR1 MNHEY, CDR2 SMNVEV (reference sequence). CDR3 sequence reads: CASSLDRGRYEQYF. The CDR3 DNA reads TGTGCCAGCAGTTTAGACAGGGGGCGGTACGAGCAGTACTTC.

This clonotype has only a few counts. The rearrangement joins TRBV7-9 to TRBJ1-1; D is undetermined. This CDR3 region has 13 residues. Germline V gene lookup returns CDR1 SEHNR and CDR2 FQNEAQ (reference sequence). With 1 base removed from V and 8 bases from J, the gap between germline ends came to 11 bases. In DNA form, the CDR3 reads TGTGCCAGCAGCTTAGATGTGGCTGGGGAAGCTTTCTTT. It codes for CASSLDVAGEAFF. The variable domain in full, completed from reference TRBV7-9 and TRBJ1-1, reads DTGVSQNPRHKITKRGQNVTFRCDPISEHNRLYWYRQTLGQGPEFLTYFQNEAQLEKSRLLSDRFSAERPKGSFSTLEIQRTEQGDSAMYLCASSLDVAGEAFFGQGTRLTVV.

The V gene is TRBV9, the J gene TRBJ1-3; D uncertain. The CDR3 loop spans 15 amino acids. V lost 1 base, J lost 4 bases, and 12 bases lay in between. Germline V gives CDR1 SGDLS, CDR2 YYNGEE. In nucleotides, the CDR3 is TGTGCCAGCAGCGTAATGGGAGGCGGGGGAAACACCATATATTTT. Its protein product is CASSVMGGGGNTIYF.

The CDR3 protein is CASSQNRASGYEQYF. CDR3 in DNA: TGCGCCAGCAGCCAGAACAGGGCTTCGGGCTACGAGCAGTACTTC. The chain couples TRBV4-3 to TRBJ2-7, with a weak D call TRBD1 (6 bases). The CDR3 extends over 15 amino acids. Germline CDR1 and CDR2: LGHNA and YSLEER. V lost 3 bases and J 3 bases, leaving 15 bases between the germline ends.

The chain joins TRBV15 to TRBJ2-3, with a weak D call TRBD1 (7 bases). The V and J ends lost 5 bases and 4 bases respectively, with 28 bases between them. The CDR3 is 19 amino acids. The germline V gene encodes CDR1 LNHNV and CDR2 YYDKDF (reference sequence). As DNA, the CDR3 is TGTGCCACCAGCCAAGAAGGAGTCTGGGCAGGGGGAGGCTCAGATACGCAGTATTTT. It is translated as CATSQEGVWAGGGSDTQYF.

This sequence joins TRBV4-1 and TRBJ2-1, with a possible D match to TRBD1 (7 bases). CDR1 is MGHRA, CDR2 YSYEKL, per germline. Between the trimmed V and J ends, which lost 2 bases and 6 bases, there was a span of 11 bases. CDR3 length: 14 amino acids. The CDR3 DNA reads TGCGCCAGCAGCCAACTGGAGGGGGCCAATGAGCAGTTCTTC. This translates into CASSQLEGANEQFF.

V and J are TRBV12-2 and TRBJ1-1; the table's D call TRBD1 went unverified against the DNA. TRBV12-2 is shown as a pseudogene. This CDR3 comprises 18 residues. CDR3 loop: CASRLRPHAGRLNTEAFF. As DNA, the CDR3 is TGTGCAAGTCGCTTAAGGCCCCATGCGGGCAGGCTTAACACTGAAGCTTTCTTT.

The chain couples TRBV7-9 to TRBJ1-1, with TRBD1 matching over 12 bases. Germline CDR1 SEHNR, CDR2 FQNEAQ (reference sequence). Germline trimming cut 0 bases from V and 10 bases from J; bases unmatched to any gene: 6. The CDR3 is made up of 15 amino acids. The CDR3 bases are TGTGCCAGCAGCTTAGCGGGGGACAGGGGGCTCGGAGCTTTCTTT. Translating it yields CASSLAGDRGLGAFF.